The 21 T cell receptor beta chains reported below all come from one sample, sequenced in a study of shared clonotypes between healthy human individuals. Positive CCR7 selection of CD45RO-negative cells yielded the naive CD8 cells, and terminally differentiated effector memory CD45RA+ cells were excluded. Measured with immunoSEQ multiplex PCR; TCRdb has only the in-frame clones, and not every one. Counted here are some 1,900,000 clones, about 95% occurring once; the ten biggest clones make up 1.2%. The material sequenced was naive CD8+ T cells sorted from blood. These receptors were collected from a man aged 18 to 35 in good health.

J is TRBJ1-1 and V is TRBV9, with D possibly matching TRBD1 (5 bases). Germline V gene lookup returns CDR1 SGDLS and CDR2 YYNGEE. The length of the CDR3 is 13 residues. V was trimmed by 8 bases and J by 4 bases, leaving 15 bases between them. The CDR3 protein is CASSQGPSTEAFF. DNA for the CDR3: TGTGCCAGTAGTCAGGGACCCAGCACTGAAGCTTTCTTT.

The V gene is TRBV28, the J gene TRBJ2-7, with 9 bases identical to TRBD2. The V segment lost 7 bases and the J segment 10 bases; nucleotides outside the gene matches: 11. CDR3 length: 13 amino acids. Germline loops: CDR1 MDHEN, CDR2 SYDVKM. The CDR3 DNA reads TGTGCCAGCACGGTGGGCGGGGGGGTGGATCAGTACTTC. This translates into CASTVGGGVDQYF.

The chain is built from TRBV13 and TRBJ2-3; TRBD2 agrees at 13 bases. Germline values: CDR1 PRHDT, CDR2 FYEKMQ (reference sequence). V shed 5 bases and J 4 bases; nucleotides not matched to a gene: 6. This CDR3 is built from 16 residues. The DNA for the CDR3 is TGTGCCAGCAGCCCACCACTAGCGGGAGGGCCAGATACGCAGTATTTT. The encoded protein is CASSPPLAGGPDTQYF.

As for this clone: Within the sample, other DNA sequences also encode this same CDR3. The chain recombines TRBV9 with TRBJ2-2; 7 positions match TRBD2. Unmatched junction bases numbered 3, after V lost 4 bases and J lost 6 bases. There are 13 residues in the CDR3. Germline V gene sequence: CDR1 SGDLS, CDR2 YYNGEE. The CDR3 here is CASSPRGAGELFF. The CDR3 DNA follows: TGTGCCAGCAGCCCCCGGGGGGCCGGGGAGCTGTTTTTT.

Regarding this clone: Lacking the conserved final phenylalanine or tryptophan, this CDR3 likely reflects a read error. The chain employs TRBV27 and TRBJ2-7, with unresolved D. Germline V lookup: CDR1 MNHEY, CDR2 SMNVEV (reference sequence). The CDR3 extends over 13 amino acids. The CDR3 is CASRERISDEQYL. The CDR3 DNA is TGTGCCAGCAGGGAACGGATCTCCGACGAGCAGTACCTC.

The rearrangement joins TRBV5-3 to TRBJ2-3; D possibly matches TRBD1 or TRBD2 (5 bases each). TRBV5-3 is assigned to the ORF class and has an uncertain function. The CDR3 totals 14 residues. Between the trimmed V and J ends, which lost 1 base and 8 bases, there was a span of 14 bases. The CDR3 DNA reads TGTGCCAGAAGCTTGCGTGTGAGGGACGCTACGCAGTATTTT. This gives the protein CARSLRVRDATQYF.

The chain recombines TRBV2 with TRBJ2-1; 9 nucleotides agree with TRBD1. Germline V gene lookup returns CDR1 SNHLY and CDR2 FYNNEI. Trimming took 8 bases from V and 0 from J; bases not matched to a gene: 20. The CDR3 covers 20 residues. The CDR3 nucleotides are TGTGCCAGCGAAGGGGACCATGTTGGGACAGGGTACCGCTCCTACAATGAGCAGTTCTTC. Its translation is CASEGDHVGTGYRSYNEQFF.

V gene TRBV7-9 combines with J gene TRBJ1-5, with 9 bases lining up with TRBD1. This CDR3 is built from 14 residues. V shed 4 bases, J shed 7 bases, and the junction held 5 bases outside the gene matches. Germline V gives CDR1 SEHNR, CDR2 FQNEAQ (reference sequence). CDR3 DNA: TGTGCCAGCAGCTCCGGACAGGGGATCCAGCCCCAGCATTTT. This encodes CASSSGQGIQPQHF. Full variable domain (rest looked up from reference TRBV7-9 and TRBJ1-5): DTGVSQNPRHKITKRGQNVTFRCDPISEHNRLYWYRQTLGQGPEFLTYFQNEAQLEKSRLLSDRFSAERPKGSFSTLEIQRTEQGDSAMYLCASSSGQGIQPQHFGDGTRLSIL.

J is TRBJ2-1 and V is TRBV19; 9 bases map to TRBD2. Germline V CDR1 and CDR2: LNHDA, SQIVND (reference sequence). Trimming at V came to 1 base and at J to 7 bases, leaving 5 bases not matched to a gene. CDR3 size: 15 residues. CDR3 residues: CASSIVAGAVNEQFF. Written as DNA, the CDR3 is TGTGCCAGTAGTATAGTAGCGGGGGCAGTTAATGAGCAGTTCTTC.

This clone has just one count. J is TRBJ1-1 and V is TRBV7-2, with D hard to call. The CDR3 is 14 residues long. Germline V gene data show CDR1 as SGHTA and CDR2 as FQGNSA. Between the trimmed V and J ends, which lost 3 bases and 2 bases, there was a span of 10 bases. The CDR3 protein is CASSFTTPNTEAFF. For the CDR3, the DNA is TGTGCCAGCAGCTTTACGACCCCTAACACTGAAGCTTTCTTT. The full variable domain, completed using reference TRBV7-2 and TRBJ1-1, is GAGVSQSPSNKVTEKGKDVELRCDPISGHTALYWYRQSLGQGLEFLIYFQGNSAPDKSGLPSDRFSAERTGGSVSTLTIQRTQQEDSAVYLCASSFTTPNTEAFFGQGTRLTVV.

The chain uses TRBV2 and TRBJ1-2, with D uncertain. V was shortened by 3 bases and J by 0 bases, with 11 bases between the two germline ends. The length of the CDR3 is 15 residues. Looked up from germline, CDR1 is SNHLY and CDR2 is FYNNEI. CDR3 nucleotide sequence: TGTGCCAGCAGTGACCCCTCCGCGGCTAACTATGGCTACACCTTC. It is translated as CASSDPSAANYGYTF.

The J gene is TRBJ2-2, the V gene TRBV5-1, with D uncertain. This CDR3 spans 17 amino acids. Germline V gene lookup returns CDR1 SGHRS and CDR2 YFSETQ. The V end lost 3 bases, the J end lost 0 bases, and 15 bases lay between the germline ends. CDR3 DNA: TGCGCCAGCAGCTGGGATCCCTACTCTACGAACACCGGGGAGCTGTTTTTT. Translating it yields CASSWDPYSTNTGELFF.

This clone was seen once. V gene TRBV14 combines with J gene TRBJ2-3; TRBD1 matches at 7 bases. The CDR3 is 15 amino acids. V gave up 4 bases and J gave up 0 bases; unmatched junction bases: 4. Germline CDR1 is SGHDN and CDR2 is FVKESK. As DNA, the CDR3 is TGTGCCAGCAGCCTCGGGACAGCTAGCACAGATACGCAGTATTTT. Residues: CASSLGTASTDTQYF.

The rearrangement links TRBV6-6 to TRBJ1-3, with a weak D call TRBD1 (6 bases). Germline CDR1 and CDR2: MNHNY and SVGAGI (reference sequence). This CDR3 contains 13 residues. With 7 bases removed from V and 4 bases from J, the gap between germline ends came to 11 bases. CDR3: CASTGQLGNTIYF. The CDR3 DNA follows: TGTGCCAGCACCGGACAGCTGGGAAACACCATATATTTT.

The chain is built from TRBV10-2 and TRBJ2-7; 9 bases map to TRBD2. V lost 3 bases to trimming and J lost 0 bases; unmatched junction nucleotides: 15. The CDR3 is made up of 19 amino acids. CDR1 WSHSY and CDR2 SAAADI come from the germline V gene. Written as DNA, the CDR3 is TGCGCCAGCAGTGATATAAGACTAGCGGCAACGTCGAGCTCCTACGAGCAGTACTTC. Its protein product is CASSDIRLAATSSSYEQYF.

As regards this clone: The same CDR3 also results from other DNA sequences found in this sample. V and J are TRBV27 and TRBJ1-3; D not resolved. V was trimmed by 6 bases and J by 2 bases, leaving 11 bases between them. Germline V CDR1 and CDR2: MNHEY, SMNVEV (reference sequence). This CDR3 comprises 14 residues. The CDR3 coding sequence is TGTGCCAGCAGCTTAACGGGAGCTGGAAACACCATATATTTT. It translates to CASSLTGAGNTIYF.

The chain combines TRBV11-2 with TRBJ2-2; 10 positions match TRBD2. This CDR3 has 14 amino acids. The germline gives CDR1 SGHAT, CDR2 FQNNGV. V shed 4 bases and J 9 bases; nucleotides not matched to a gene: 5. For the CDR3, the DNA is TGTGCCAGCAGCTATTCTAGCGGGAGTAGGGAGCTGTTTTTT. This codes for CASSYSSGSRELFF.

The J gene is TRBJ2-7, the V gene TRBV16; possible D gene TRBD2, 6 bases. Looked up from germline, CDR1 is KGHSY and CDR2 is FQNENV. There are 15 residues in the CDR3. Trimming took off 3 bases at V and 2 bases at J, with 14 bases between the two ends. The CDR3 region is CASSHPEGGPYEQYF. The CDR3 nucleotides are TGTGCCAGCAGCCATCCCGAGGGAGGTCCCTACGAGCAGTACTTC.

V gene TRBV7-8 combines with J gene TRBJ2-6; possible D gene TRBD1, 6 bases. Deletions cut 1 base from V and 3 bases from J, with 7 bases between. CDR3 length: 15 residues. Germline CDR1 SGHVS, CDR2 FQNEAQ. CDR3 residues: CASSLEGDGANVLTF. CDR3 coding DNA: TGTGCCAGCAGCTTAGAGGGGGATGGGGCCAACGTCCTGACTTTC.

The genes are TRBV2 and TRBJ2-6; tentatively, D is TRBD2 (5 bases). The CDR3 contains 17 residues. V gave up 3 bases and J gave up 0 bases, with 12 bases separating them. From germline, CDR1 is SNHLY and CDR2 FYNNEI. CDR3 DNA sequence: TGTGCCAGCAGTGATCCGATCCGGGACTCTGGGGCCAACGTCCTGACTTTC. Protein sequence: CASSDPIRDSGANVLTF.

The chain is built from TRBV18 and TRBJ2-3, with TRBD2 identical over 9 bases. This CDR3 spans 16 amino acids. Per germline, CDR1 KGHSH and CDR2 LQKENI. Trimming removed 8 bases from V and 3 bases from J; junction bases left unmatched: 12. For the CDR3, the DNA is TGTGCCAGCCACTTGGCGGGAGGGCCGATAACAGATACGCAGTATTTT. Protein product: CASHLAGGPITDTQYF.